This T cell receptor beta chain was sequenced for a study of blood T cell repertoires in COVID-19. At the level of the study: Samples representing acute and convalescent COVID-19 were sourced from the United States, Italy and Spain. PBMCs, B-cell-depleted T cells, or T cells were the source of the cDNA or gDNA that made up the material.

V shed 4 bases, J shed 4 bases, and the junction held 4 bases outside the gene matches. CDR3 length: 14 residues. CDR1 and CDR2 (germline): KGHSH, LQKENI. This clone was seen a handful of times. The authors' processing: It was from reference gene primer amplification that nucleated cell counts were estimated. Only in-frame clones appear in the TCRdb table, and some are missing; sequencing was by immunoSEQ multiplex PCR. Clone size and the V and J calls come from that table; the DNA yielded D and trimming. The sample includes about 91,000 clones, 60% to 85% seen only once; the top ten take roughly 9.8%.

Material for sequencing was peripheral blood. The TCR was taken from a woman aged 80 or over with acute or convalescent COVID-19. The chain employs TRBV18 and TRBJ2-5; 9 positions agree with TRBD1. This CDR3 reads CASSRGQGIETQYF. The CDR3 nucleotides read TGTGCCAGCTCACGGGGACAGGGTATAGAGACCCAGTACTTC. The variable domain in full, with the rest retrieved from reference TRBV18 and TRBJ2-5, is NAGVMQNPRHLVRRRGQEARLRCSPMKGHSHVYWYRQLPEEGLKFMVYLQKENIIDESGMPKERFSAEFPKEGPSILRIQQVVRGDSAAYFCASSRGQGIETQYFGPGTRLLVL.